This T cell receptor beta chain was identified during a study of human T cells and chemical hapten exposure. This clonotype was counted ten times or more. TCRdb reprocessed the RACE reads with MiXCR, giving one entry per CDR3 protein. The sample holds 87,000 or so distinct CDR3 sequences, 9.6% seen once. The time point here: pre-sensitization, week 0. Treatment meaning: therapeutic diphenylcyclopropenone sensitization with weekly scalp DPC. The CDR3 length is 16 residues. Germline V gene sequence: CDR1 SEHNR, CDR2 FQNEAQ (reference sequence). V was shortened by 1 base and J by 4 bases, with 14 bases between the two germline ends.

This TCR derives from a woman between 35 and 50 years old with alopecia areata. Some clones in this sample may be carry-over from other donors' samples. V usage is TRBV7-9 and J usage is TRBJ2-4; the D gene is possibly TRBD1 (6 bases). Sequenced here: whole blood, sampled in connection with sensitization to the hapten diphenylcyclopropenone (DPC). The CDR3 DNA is TGTGCCAGCAGCTTAGTATACAGGCAGGGGAAAAACATTCAGTACTTC. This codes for CASSLVYRQGKNIQYF.